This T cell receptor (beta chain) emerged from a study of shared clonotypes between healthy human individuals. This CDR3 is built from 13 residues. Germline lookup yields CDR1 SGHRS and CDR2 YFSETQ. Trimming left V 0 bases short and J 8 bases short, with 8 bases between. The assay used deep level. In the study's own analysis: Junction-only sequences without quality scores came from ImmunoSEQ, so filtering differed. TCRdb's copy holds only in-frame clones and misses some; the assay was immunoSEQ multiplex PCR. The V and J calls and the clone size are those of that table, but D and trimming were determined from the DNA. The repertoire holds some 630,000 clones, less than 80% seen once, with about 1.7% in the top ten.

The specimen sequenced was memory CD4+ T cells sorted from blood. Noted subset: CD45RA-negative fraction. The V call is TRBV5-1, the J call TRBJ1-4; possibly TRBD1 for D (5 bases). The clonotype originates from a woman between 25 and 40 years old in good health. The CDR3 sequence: CASSLGGEEKLFF. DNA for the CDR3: TGCGCCAGCAGCTTGGGAGGGGAAGAAAAACTGTTTTTT.